The entry that follows covers one T cell receptor beta chain sequence. Trimming removed 2 bases from V and 2 bases from J, with 6 bases in between. CDR3 size: 14 residues. CDR1 is MNHEY and CDR2 is SVGAGI in the germline V gene. These data belong to a study of T-cell reconstitution after alpha-beta-depleted transplantation in children. During its preparation, the TCRbeta library received unique molecular identifiers. From the PCR reads, TCRdb called clonotypes with MiXCR, one entry per CDR3 protein. The table records a few hundred thousand distinct CDR3 sequences, 18% of them present only once. This specimen consisted of PBMCs from the stem cell graft donor, obtained from the stem cell graft. This rearrangement joins TRBV6-5 to TRBJ2-2, with D unclear. The clonotype originates from a human donor who donated a stem cell graft to a child with acute lymphoblastic leukemia. The chain's CDR3 is CASSYGRNTGELFF. The CDR3 DNA sequence: TGTGCCAGCAGTTACGGTCGCAACACCGGGGAGCTGTTTTTT.